Sequencing of this T cell receptor beta chain was carried out in a study of T cells in Graves' hyperthyroidism and ophthalmopathy (dated by TCRdb to the late 2010s). Concerning the study at large: Peripheral blood samples were taken at initial diagnosis, before any treatment was given. For training and testing, the 100 or so patients in the discovery cohort were randomly divided in a 7:3 ratio. The paper reports TCR Vbeta CDR3 sequencing of approximately 130 peripheral blood samples: some 41 ophthalmopathy, over 70 hyperthyroidism and approximately 17 progressor patients. The study also compared thyroid tissue and blood T-cell repertoires from several Graves' hyperthyroidism patients. Whether ophthalmopathy could be predicted prospectively was tested in an independent validation cohort made up of approximately 19 hyperthyroidism patients plus 17 patients who later progressed to ophthalmopathy. A discovery cohort of about 95 patients, approximately 44 with Graves' ophthalmopathy and more than 55 with stable Graves' hyperthyroidism, was used to find distinguishing TCR V-J signatures. After sampling, hyperthyroidism patients received methimazole starting at 30 mg daily, and ophthalmopathy patients received high-dose intravenous methylprednisolone. Results and caveats for the whole study, not just this receptor: Most expanded thyroid clonotypes (frequency above 0.001) were also detected in blood, suggesting blood repertoires may reflect thyroid immune responses. Sample size was not statistically predetermined, and blinding of investigators to group allocation was not performed. In validation, progression to ophthalmopathy was predicted by the model with 70.59% sensitivity and approximately 78% specificity, a median of about 6.8 months before onset. Ophthalmopathy was separated from stable hyperthyroidism by a 13 V-J signature model, with roughly 88% sensitivity and 81% to 83% specificity obtained in cross-validation and 80%/75% obtained in testing.

In the ophthalmopathy patients, disease was moderately to severely active, with a Clinical Activity Score of 3 or more, a NOSPECS grade of 4 or more, and a duration of less than 3 months. Exclusion was applied to patients with uncontrolled infections, other autoimmune diseases, pregnancy or lactation. Diagnoses were established on the basis of clinical symptoms, serum thyroxine and TRAb, thyroid ultrasound, and orbital computed tomography. PBMCs were separated from around 9.1 ml of fresh peripheral blood using Ficoll-Paque density gradient centrifugation. Trizol reagent was used to extract total RNA, and RNA quality was then checked on an Agilent 2100 Bioanalyzer. The TCR beta CDR3 regions were amplified from RNA transcripts. A first-round RT-PCR of the TCR CDR3 used the HTBI primer set with the Qiagen OneStep RT-PCR kit. Libraries were constructed in a second round of multiplex PCR, after which size selection and purification were carried out. Paired-end sequencing of the libraries was performed with 100 bp reads on an Illumina HiSeq2000. Per the authors' processing: SOAPnuke was used to process the raw data, removing reads that contained adapters or uncalled bases, had a mean Phred below 15, or lacked an exact match to the constant primer or identifier. High-quality paired reads were merged with COPE v1.2.5, and unique nucleotide sequences were defined as clonotypes. MiTCR v1.1 was used to align the clonotypes against IMGT TRBV, TRBD and TRBJ reference segments. The analysis was restricted to V-J combinations with a frequency above 0.0001, which together covered over 99% of the repertoires. A TCS score was defined as the ratio between F50 (clonal expansion) and ExV (chaos), using BLOSUM62-based TCRdist between CDR3 peptides within each V-J. Welch's t-statistics and random forest reduced 500 to 650 V-J features to roughly 13, which were used in a naive Bayes classifier (R e1071). The raw public data were reprocessed by TCRdb itself: fastp quality trimming at Q25, MiXCR clonotype calling, in-frame beta chains only. Under each unique CDR3 protein, matching rows form one entry showing the most common genes and DNA. What appears here as the V and J calls and clone size reflects TCRdb's work, not the paper's. The sample data list some 370,000 distinct CDR3 sequences, and over 13% of these were observed just once. Around 30% of the sample comes from the top ten.

Ten or more counts support this clonotype. Its antigen is still unknown. There are no base qualities to consult, and no much larger clone falls within one base. Taken from the germline V gene (reference sequence), the CDR1 and CDR2 loops are GTSNPN and SVGIG. Reading from cysteine to phenylalanine, the CDR3 counts 12 amino acids. CDR3 DNA is the only sequence kept; it has 36 bases, read in frame from the first base. V is pared back by 5 bases and J by 4 bases, with 12 bases lying between the germline termini. Recombination joined TRBV30 with TRBJ2-7, with a tentative D gene TRBD2 over 6 matching bases. Sequenced input: blood. The clonotype comes from a man aged 50-60 years with Graves' ophthalmopathy. The CDR3 protein sequence reads: CAWHLGGYEQYF. The sequence in DNA is TGTGCCTGGCATTTAGGAGGGTACGAGCAGTACTTC.